Below, 17 T cell receptor beta chains from the same sample are listed, as sequenced in a study of graft-versus-host responses after intestinal transplantation (dated by TCRdb to about 2021). The library was prepared using the immunoSEQ multiplex PCR assay. This is the immuneACCESS table as TCRdb keeps it, with only in-frame sequences that have V and J called. A part of the clones is gone; compared with another copy, unresolved V genes explain less than half, and the rest is unexplained. The sample has about 110,000 clones on record, roughly 93% of them singletons. The ten largest clones capture more than 0.9% of the sample. No cognate antigen is known for these TCRs. What this sample's time point label stands for: cells obtained before transplantation from donor or recipient. The specimen was unstimulated CD8+ T cells sorted from spleen or lymph node cells, collected before transplant. The receptor set was obtained from a human donor who was the organ donor for an intestinal transplant.

The V and J genes are TRBV29-1 and TRBJ2-2; D is unresolved. Germline CDR1 and CDR2: SQVTM and ANQGSEA. There are 13 residues in the CDR3. V lost 2 bases and J 0 bases, leaving 4 bases between the germline ends. CDR3 loop: CSVERPNTGELFF. The CDR3 bases are TGCAGCGTTGAACGTCCGAACACCGGGGAGCTGTTTTTT.

The chain couples TRBV19 to TRBJ2-1, with TRBD1 as a possible D gene (5 bases). Deletions cut 6 bases from V and 8 bases from J, with 17 bases between. The CDR3 totals 14 residues. The germline V gene has CDR1 LNHDA and CDR2 SQIVND (reference sequence). The CDR3 sequence is CASREQVGVDEQFF. Written as DNA, the CDR3 is TGTGCCAGTAGAGAACAGGTAGGGGTCGATGAGCAGTTCTTC.

The genes are TRBV9 and TRBJ1-1; tentatively, D is TRBD1 (6 bases). Germline values: CDR1 SGDLS, CDR2 YYNGEE. The CDR3 contains 15 residues. V lost 7 bases, J lost 1 base, and 17 bases lay in between. CDR3 in DNA: TGTGCCAGCCGTAGCACCGGGGGCGAGAACACTGAAGCTTTCTTT. Its protein product is CASRSTGGENTEAFF.

This chain joins TRBV9 and TRBJ2-6; the match to TRBD1 covers 12 bases. CDR3 length: 18 amino acids. Germline V gives CDR1 SGDLS, CDR2 YYNGEE. Losses at the gene ends were 0 bases for V and 4 bases for J; bases not matched to a gene: 5. In DNA form, the CDR3 reads TGTGCCAGCAGCGTAGCTCGGGACAGGGGGCCCGGGGCCAACGTCCTGACTTTC. Its translation: CASSVARDRGPGANVLTF.

The V gene is TRBV2, the J gene TRBJ1-1, with D unresolved. Deletions cut 5 bases from V and 2 bases from J, with 15 bases between. Germline V CDR1 and CDR2: SNHLY, FYNNEI. The CDR3 is 15 amino acids. In nucleotides, the CDR3 is TGTGCCAGCAGTCCATACCTCGGGGTAAACACTGAAGCTTTCTTT. This encodes CASSPYLGVNTEAFF.

The rearrangement uses TRBV4-2 and TRBJ2-3, with a tentative D call TRBD2 (6 bases). V was pared by 4 bases and J by 1 base, with 15 bases between. CDR1 and CDR2 (germline): LGHNA, YNFKEQ. The CDR3 sequence is 16 residues long. CDR3 in amino acids: CASSPGRRDRTDTQYF. CDR3 sequence (DNA): TGTGCCAGCAGCCCCGGTCGGCGGGATCGCACAGATACGCAGTATTTT.

The genes are TRBV19 and TRBJ2-3; 9 bases fit TRBD1. Germline CDR1 and CDR2: LNHDA and SQIVND (reference sequence). V lost 6 bases and J lost 7; bases outside the gene matches: 11. This CDR3 has 15 amino acids. The CDR3 DNA is TGTGCCAGTAGCCCCGGGACAGGGCTTGGAAATACGCAGTATTTT. The encoded protein is CASSPGTGLGNTQYF.

This clone has more than one count but fewer than ten. The V gene is TRBV6-1, the J gene TRBJ1-1; no definite D call. The V end lost 5 bases, the J end lost 0 bases, and 10 bases lay between the germline ends. Germline CDR1 and CDR2: MNHNS and SASEGT. The CDR3 covers 14 residues. In nucleotides, the CDR3 is TGTGCCAGCAGTAGCCTGGACGTGAACACTGAAGCTTTCTTT. This gives the protein CASSSLDVNTEAFF.

This chain joins TRBV9 and TRBJ2-1, with D uncertain. Germline V CDR1 and CDR2: SGDLS, YYNGEE. V lost 3 bases and J lost 8, with 21 bases in between. This CDR3 comprises 16 residues. This chain's CDR3 is CASSGGRAMVFDEQFF. DNA for the CDR3: TGTGCCAGCAGCGGGGGTCGGGCAATGGTTTTCGATGAGCAGTTCTTC.

This clone was recorded only once. The chain employs TRBV4-1 and TRBJ2-1, with 10 bases lining up with TRBD2. The CDR3 runs 14 residues. After removal of 3 bases from V and 7 bases from J, the junction contained 3 bases not matched to a gene. Germline values: CDR1 MGHRA, CDR2 YSYEKL. CDR3 coding DNA: TGCGCCAGCAGCCAGCAGCGGGAGGGTAATGAGCAGTTCTTC. As protein: CASSQQREGNEQFF.

V gene TRBV6-1 combines with J gene TRBJ2-7; 13 bases line up with TRBD2. V lost 8 bases, J lost 5 bases, and 6 bases stayed unmatched. Germline assignment: CDR1 MNHNS and CDR2 SASEGT. The CDR3 is 14 amino acids. CDR3 DNA: TGTGCCAGCGGGTGGACTAGCGGGAGCGACGAGCAGTACTTC. Protein product: CASGWTSGSDEQYF.

V gene TRBV5-1 combines with J gene TRBJ1-1; D unresolved. Trimming took off 0 bases at V and 0 bases at J, with 9 bases between the two ends. Germline V gene sequence: CDR1 SGHRS, CDR2 YFSETQ. The CDR3 runs to 15 residues. The DNA for the CDR3 is TGCGCCAGCAGCTTGGTGGGGATAATGAACACTGAAGCTTTCTTT. Its protein is CASSLVGIMNTEAFF.

V usage is TRBV27 and J usage is TRBJ2-1; no reliable D call. V dropped 0 bases and J dropped 9 bases, with 9 bases sitting between them. Per the germline V gene, CDR1 is MNHEY and CDR2 is SMNVEV (reference sequence). CDR3 size: 13 residues. CDR3 loop: CASSLSYYGEQFF. In nucleotides, the CDR3 is TGTGCCAGCAGTTTATCGTACTATGGTGAGCAGTTCTTC.

V usage is TRBV18 and J usage is TRBJ1-5; 8 bases align to TRBD1. CDR1 KGHSH and CDR2 LQKENI come from the germline V gene. V trimming: 4 bases; J trimming: 0 bases; junction bases outside the gene matches: 5. The CDR3 contains 16 residues. DNA of the CDR3: TGTGCCAGCTCACGTGGACAGGGATATAGCAATCAGCCCCAGCATTTT. Its translation: CASSRGQGYSNQPQHF. The whole variable domain, filled in from reference TRBV18 and TRBJ1-5, reads NAGVMQNPRHLVRRRGQEARLRCSPMKGHSHVYWYRQLPEEGLKFMVYLQKENIIDESGMPKERFSAEFPKEGPSILRIQQVVRGDSAAYFCASSRGQGYSNQPQHFGDGTRLSIL.

The gene calls are TRBV5-1 and TRBJ2-7; 8 bases map to TRBD2. This CDR3 spans 13 amino acids. Germline V gene sequence: CDR1 SGHRS, CDR2 YFSETQ. The V segment lost 2 bases and the J segment 6 bases; nucleotides outside the gene matches: 4. The CDR3 sequence: CASSLRGGLEQYF. The CDR3 nucleotides read TGCGCCAGCAGCTTACGGGGGGGCCTCGAGCAGTACTTC.

Here the CDR3 DNA reads TGTGCCAGTAGTATAGAAGAGGCTTGGGGAGATACGCAGTATTTT. Translation gives CASSIEEAWGDTQYF. The V and J genes are TRBV19 and TRBJ2-3; D uncertain. This CDR3 has 15 residues. The germline V and J ends were trimmed by 0 bases and 5 bases, with 12 bases remaining between them. Germline CDR1 reads LNHDA; CDR2 reads SQIVND (reference sequence).

In this sample, this clone turned up once. The chain employs TRBV5-5 and TRBJ1-2; no definite D call. CDR1 is SGHKS and CDR2 is YYEKEE in the germline V gene (reference sequence). There are 15 residues in the CDR3. Trimming took 6 bases from V and 0 from J, leaving 15 bases between them. The CDR3 region has the DNA TGTGCCAGCACCTTCGGGAGCAGAGCTAACTATGGCTACACCTTC. It encodes CASTFGSRANYGYTF.